Listed below are T cell receptor beta chains from one sample, sequenced in a study of Ad26.COV2.S vaccination and SARS-CoV-2 variants. Clones were read by immunoSEQ multiplex PCR, and TCRdb kept only the in-frame ones, dropping some. Counted here are about 350,000 clones, roughly 85% occurring once; the ten biggest clones make up 3% to 4%. Sequenced here: peripheral blood, sampled in a trial of Ad26.COV2.S vaccine versus placebo. The receptors were sampled from a person aged 18-65 years who received the Ad26.COV2.S COVID-19 vaccine or a placebo. Both conserved end residues are part of each CDR3. The order of the fields is V gene, J gene, D gene, clone size, CDR3 DNA, CDR3 protein. D genes are given only for firm matches. Size tells how often a clone was seen (once, few, many) or the class of an expanded clone, and some rows leave it out.

>TRBV16|TRBJ2-5|NA|few
TGTGCCAGCAGCCAATCGACGGGATCAGAGACCCAGTACTTC
CASSQSTGSETQYF
>TRBV18|TRBJ2-7|NA|NA
TGTGCCAGCTCACTGGACATGACCTACGAGCAGTACTTC
CASSLDMTYEQYF
>TRBV3-1/TRBV3-2|TRBJ2-3|TRBD2|NA
TGTGCCAGCAGCCAAGATCGGGGAGGGCTGGATACGCAGTATTTT
CASSQDRGGLDTQYF
>TRBV4-3|TRBJ2-6|TRBD2|NA
TGCGCCAGCAGCCCCGGACTAGAGGGCGCTGGGGCCAACGTCCTGACTTTC
CASSPGLEGAGANVLTF
>TRBV10-1|TRBJ2-3|NA|NA
TGCGCCAGCAAAACTAGATTATGGGCGGAACCAGATACGCAGTATTTT
CASKTRLWAEPDTQYF
>TRBV5-1|TRBJ2-7|TRBD2|NA
TGCGCCAGCAGCTCGGGACTATCCCTTTACGAGCAGTACTTC
CASSSGLSLYEQYF
>TRBV6-9|TRBJ1-2|TRBD1|NA
TGTGCCAGCAGTCCCTCGGGACAGGGGGCGTTTAATGGCTACACCTTC
CASSPSGQGAFNGYTF
>TRBV9|TRBJ2-7|NA|NA
TGTGCCAGCAGCCCAAGGGCGGAATCCTACGAGCAGTACTTC
CASSPRAESYEQYF
>TRBV19|TRBJ1-6|NA|NA
TGTGCCAGTAGTATAGATCTGGACAGCGCCTATAATTCACCCCTCCACTTT
CASSIDLDSAYNSPLHF
>TRBV5-1|TRBJ2-7|NA|once
TGCGCCAGCAGCTTGTTTAGCGGCTCCTACGAGCAGTACTTC
CASSLFSGSYEQYF
>TRBV19|TRBJ1-2|NA|NA
TGTGCCAGTAGTATAGGGCCAGGGAATGGCTACACCTTC
CASSIGPGNGYTF
>TRBV9|TRBJ1-6|TRBD1|NA
TGTGCCAGCAGCTCACAGGGGAATTCACCCCTCCACTTT
CASSSQGNSPLHF